These 29 T cell receptor beta chains share one sample of origin, sequenced in a study of blood T cell repertoires in COVID-19. Sequencing was performed with immunoSEQ multiplex PCR; in TCRdb, only in-frame clones are kept and a portion is missing. The table has about 320,000 clones, around 90% seen once. The sequencing input was PBMCs or T cells enriched from blood (not recorded which). The receptor source for this set is a man in his sixties who had recovered from COVID-19.

The chain's CDR3 is CASSTTVYEQYF. The CDR3 nucleotides are TGTGCCAGCAGTACGACAGTCTACGAGCAGTACTTC. The rearrangement joins TRBV6-2 or TRBV6-3 to TRBJ2-7; perhaps TRBD1 as D (5 bases). From germline, CDR1 is MNHEY and CDR2 SVGEGT. The CDR3 is 12 amino acids. Between the trimmed V and J ends, which lost 5 bases and 3 bases, there was a span of 8 bases.

The chain recombines TRBV7-9 with TRBJ2-7, with D tentatively TRBD2 (6 bases). The CDR3 has 17 amino acids. CDR1 SEHNR and CDR2 FQNEAQ come from the germline V gene (reference sequence). V lost 1 base, J lost 3 bases, and 19 bases lay in between. The CDR3 nucleotides read TGTGCCAGCAGCTTAGTTGTCAGGCGGGAAGAGAACTACGAGCAGTACTTC. It encodes CASSLVVRREENYEQYF.

The J gene is TRBJ2-7, the V gene TRBV2; unclear D gene. CDR1 and CDR2 from the germline V gene are SNHLY and FYNNEI. This CDR3 has 12 amino acids. V was pared by 6 bases and J by 7 bases, with 13 bases between. CDR3 in DNA: TGTGCCAGCAGCCCCCCGAGTAAGGAGCAGTACTTC. Amino acids: CASSPPSKEQYF.

The chain uses TRBV28 and TRBJ1-5, with 7 bases lining up with TRBD1. The CDR3 totals 15 residues. Losses at the gene ends were 7 bases for V and 1 base for J; bases not matched to a gene: 7. The germline CDR1 and CDR2 sequences are MDHEN and SYDVKM. The CDR3 DNA reads as TGTGCCAGCATCCCAGACAGGGAAAGCAATCAGCCCCAGCATTTT. Its translation: CASIPDRESNQPQHF.

This rearrangement joins TRBV15 to TRBJ1-1, with no clear D. The V and J ends lost 0 bases and 6 bases respectively, with 8 bases between them. Germline loops: CDR1 LNHNV, CDR2 YYDKDF (reference sequence). The length of the CDR3 is 13 residues. Written as DNA, the CDR3 is TGTGCCACCAGCAGAGATCGGCAGGCTGAAGCTTTCTTT. The encoded protein is CATSRDRQAEAFF. Looking up the rest from reference TRBV15 and TRBJ1-1 gives the full variable domain: DAMVIQNPRYQVTQFGKPVTLSCSQTLNHNVMYWYQQKSSQAPKLLFHYYDKDFNNEADTPDNFQSRRPNTSFCFLDIRSPGLGDTAMYLCATSRDRQAEAFFGQGTRLTVV.

The gene calls are TRBV3-1 (or the pseudogene TRBV3-2) and TRBJ2-5; D is perhaps TRBD1 (6 bases). The germline gives CDR1 LGHDT, CDR2 YNNKEL (reference sequence). The CDR3 extends over 14 amino acids. Trimming removed 2 bases at V and 5 bases at J, with 12 bases between. The CDR3 sequence: CASSQQTGQETQYF. CDR3 in DNA: TGTGCCAGCAGCCAACAAACCGGACAGGAGACCCAGTACTTC.

This clone was picked up a small number of times. The CDR3 DNA reads TGTGCCAGCAGCTTAGTAGGACTAGAGAACGAGCAGTACTTC. Protein: CASSLVGLENEQYF. This sequence joins TRBV7-2 and TRBJ2-7; 7 bases agree with TRBD2. V trimming: 1 base; J trimming: 5 bases; junction bases outside the gene matches: 5. There are 14 residues in the CDR3. CDR1 and CDR2 (germline): SGHTA, FQGNSA.

The chain uses TRBV6-5 and TRBJ1-1; D remains ambiguous. Trimming removed 4 bases at V and 5 bases at J, with 17 bases between. The CDR3 has 15 residues. CDR1 MNHEY and CDR2 SVGAGI come from the germline V gene. This chain's CDR3 is CASSSPRGETTEAFF. For the CDR3, the DNA is TGTGCCAGCAGTTCCCCTCGGGGTGAGACAACTGAAGCTTTCTTT.

The V and J genes are TRBV12-5 and TRBJ1-5, with TRBD1 matching over 9 bases. Germline CDR1 reads LGHNT; CDR2 reads FRNRAP. The CDR3 is 22 residues long. V lost 0 bases to trimming and J lost 0 bases; unmatched junction nucleotides: 18. CDR3 loop: CASGLVLIRGTGISNSNQPQHF. CDR3 DNA sequence: TGTGCTAGTGGTTTGGTACTGATCCGTGGGACAGGGATATCAAATAGCAATCAGCCCCAGCATTTT.

CDR3 coding DNA: TGTGCCAGTAGCGGGCGGGCGGCACAAGAGACCCAGTACTTC. It codes for CASSGRAAQETQYF. This chain uses TRBV19 with TRBJ2-5; perhaps TRBD2 as D (5 bases). The CDR3 runs 14 residues. The germline V and J ends were trimmed by 6 bases and 2 bases, with 13 bases remaining between them. The V gene's germline CDR1 is LNHDA and CDR2 SQIVND (reference sequence). The entire variable domain, with the rest obtained from reference TRBV19 and TRBJ2-5, is as follows: DGGITQSPKYLFRKEGQNVTLSCEQNLNHDAMYWYRQDPGQGLRLIYYSQIVNDFQKGDIAEGYSVSREKKESFPLTVTSAQKNPTAFYLCASSGRAAQETQYFGPGTRLLVL.

This clone has just a few counts. V and J are TRBV6-5 and TRBJ2-7; D call uncertain. CDR1 and CDR2 from the germline V gene are MNHEY and SVGAGI. The CDR3 has 15 residues. V was cut by 4 bases and J by 2 bases, with 15 bases left in between. This CDR3 reads CASSFNSAFPYEQYF. For the CDR3, the DNA is TGTGCCAGCAGTTTCAACTCCGCGTTCCCCTACGAGCAGTACTTC.

The chain recombines TRBV9 with TRBJ2-3; 7 positions match TRBD1. The CDR3 loop spans 14 amino acids. V gave up 3 bases and J gave up 1 base; unmatched junction bases: 2. From germline, CDR1 is SGDLS and CDR2 YYNGEE. The chain's CDR3 is CASSDDRGTDTQYF. In DNA form, the CDR3 reads TGTGCCAGCAGCGATGACAGGGGCACAGATACGCAGTATTTT. The full variable domain, in which reference TRBV9 and TRBJ2-3 provide the parts outside the CDR3, is DSGVTQTPKHLITATGQRVTLRCSPRSGDLSVYWYQQSLDQGLQFLIQYYNGEERAKGNILERFSAQQFPDLHSELNLSSLELGDSALYFCASSDDRGTDTQYFGPGTRLTVL.

This clone has only a few counts. The V call is TRBV19, the J call TRBJ1-6, with TRBD1 identical over 7 bases. J was trimmed by 7 bases and V by 6 bases; bases with no gene match: 9. The CDR3 covers 15 residues. From germline, CDR1 is LNHDA and CDR2 SQIVND (reference sequence). The CDR3 sequence is CASRNTGVGNSPLHF. CDR3 nucleotide sequence: TGTGCCAGTAGGAACACAGGGGTGGGGAATTCACCCCTCCACTTT.

This chain joins TRBV27 and TRBJ1-1; 7 bases are shared with TRBD1. V gave up 4 bases and J gave up 0 bases; unmatched junction bases: 11. Germline V gives CDR1 MNHEY, CDR2 SMNVEV (reference sequence). The CDR3 runs to 17 residues. The CDR3 DNA is TGTGCCAGCAGTTCTACAGGGGAATGGTCCATGAACACTGAAGCTTTCTTT. This codes for CASSSTGEWSMNTEAFF.

There are a few counts of this clone. The rearrangement uses TRBV6-6 and TRBJ1-6; D is unresolved. The CDR3 totals 16 residues. V shed 5 bases and J shed 0 bases, with 11 bases lying between them. From germline, CDR1 is MNHNY and CDR2 SVGAGI (reference sequence). Here the CDR3 reads CASSRHDSSYNSPLHF. The CDR3 nucleotides are TGTGCCAGCAGTCGACACGATAGCTCCTATAATTCACCCCTCCACTTT.

This rearrangement joins TRBV20-1 to TRBJ2-1; no definite D call. Trimming pared 5 bases from V and 8 bases from J, leaving 10 bases between. CDR3 length equals 11 residues. Per the germline V gene, CDR1 is DFQATT and CDR2 is SNEGSKA (reference sequence). CDR3 coding DNA: TGCAGTGCTCTCCGACTCGATGAGCAGTTCTTC. It translates to CSALRLDEQFF.

The chain uses TRBV20-1 and TRBJ2-2, with 7 bases aligning to TRBD1. The germline CDR1 and CDR2 sequences are DFQATT and SNEGSKA (reference sequence). V lost 3 bases to trimming and J lost 0 bases; unmatched junction nucleotides: 7. The CDR3 is made up of 16 amino acids. In nucleotides, the CDR3 is TGCAGTGCTAGTAGGGGGCGGAAAACGAACACCGGGGAGCTGTTTTTT. Translated: CSASRGRKTNTGELFF.

The gene calls are TRBV4-1 and TRBJ2-1; 7 bases align to TRBD1. Per germline, CDR1 MGHRA and CDR2 YSYEKL. The CDR3 length is 16 residues. V lost 4 bases to trimming and J lost 4 bases; unmatched junction nucleotides: 10. CDR3 coding DNA: TGCGCCAGCAGCCGTTCTTCGGGGACAGAATACAATGAGCAGTTCTTC. It yields the protein CASSRSSGTEYNEQFF.

V gene TRBV18 combines with J gene TRBJ1-1, with 7 bases lining up with TRBD1. The CDR3 covers 15 residues. CDR1 KGHSH and CDR2 LQKENI come from the germline V gene. Trimming removed 3 bases from V and 1 base from J; junction bases left unmatched: 5. CDR3 sequence reads: CASSPGTAQNTEAFF. CDR3 bases: TGTGCCAGCTCACCTGGGACAGCACAGAACACTGAAGCTTTCTTT.

CDR3 protein: CASSIDLRQVETQYF. DNA for the CDR3: TGTGCCAGTAGTATAGACCTCCGGCAGGTTGAGACCCAGTACTTC. The chain combines TRBV19 with TRBJ2-5, with D unclear. CDR3 length: 15 residues. V was cut by 0 bases and J by 5 bases, with 13 bases left in between. Germline V gene data show CDR1 as LNHDA and CDR2 as SQIVND (reference sequence).

V gene TRBV28 combines with J gene TRBJ2-7; 12 bases are a match to TRBD2. The CDR3 consists of 15 residues. Germline trimming cut 6 bases from V and 2 bases from J; bases unmatched to any gene: 5. Germline V gene data show CDR1 as MDHEN and CDR2 as SYDVKM. The CDR3 coding sequence is TGTGCCAGCAGCACGCGGACTAGCGGGACCTACGAGCAGTACTTC. Protein: CASSTRTSGTYEQYF.

This chain connects TRBV19 to TRBJ1-4; no clear D. The CDR3 is 16 amino acids. The V end was cut by 6 bases, the J end by 0 bases, with 14 bases between. Germline assignment: CDR1 LNHDA and CDR2 SQIVND (reference sequence). CDR3 region: CASRRPKAATNEKLFF. In DNA, the CDR3 is TGTGCCAGTAGACGCCCGAAAGCGGCAACTAATGAAAAACTGTTTTTT.

The chain is built from TRBV2 and TRBJ2-1; the match to TRBD2 covers 8 bases. Germline lookup yields CDR1 SNHLY and CDR2 FYNNEI. The CDR3 loop spans 14 amino acids. V was pared by 4 bases and J by 9 bases, with 8 bases of the junction left unmatched. Written as DNA, the CDR3 is TGTGCCAGCAGTGGTAGCGGGACGGAAGGTGAGCAGTTCTTC. Translation gives CASSGSGTEGEQFF.

J is TRBJ2-7 and V is TRBV5-1, with 7 positions matching TRBD2. From germline, CDR1 is SGHRS and CDR2 YFSETQ. The CDR3 spans 15 residues. Losses at the gene ends were 7 bases for V and 3 bases for J; bases not matched to a gene: 13. The CDR3 reads CASREGAGLFYEQYF. CDR3 nucleotide sequence: TGCGCCAGCCGCGAGGGAGCGGGACTATTCTACGAGCAGTACTTC.

V is TRBV7-2 and J is TRBJ2-7; 8 nucleotides line up with TRBD2. This CDR3 region has 16 residues. The germline V gene encodes CDR1 SGHTA and CDR2 FQGNSA. J was trimmed by 5 bases and V by 2 bases; bases with no gene match: 11. For the CDR3, the DNA is TGTGCCAGCAGCTTACCATCGGGAGGGCCTAGGAACGAGCAGTACTTC. Translation gives CASSLPSGGPRNEQYF.

This chain connects TRBV28 to TRBJ1-2; 9 positions match TRBD1. The V gene end was trimmed by 6 bases and the J gene end by 7 bases; junction bases not matched to a gene: 12. The CDR3 has 15 amino acids. Germline V lookup: CDR1 MDHEN, CDR2 SYDVKM. The CDR3 spells CASRPGDRVVGGYTF. CDR3 DNA sequence: TGTGCCAGCAGGCCCGGGGACAGGGTAGTCGGTGGCTACACCTTC.

V is TRBV7-9 and J is TRBJ2-3; TRBD2 matches 13 bases. Germline V lookup: CDR1 SEHNR, CDR2 FQNEAQ (reference sequence). This CDR3 has 17 residues. Germline trimming cut 5 bases from V and 0 bases from J; bases unmatched to any gene: 5. The CDR3 reads CASSLGTSGTSTDTQYF. CDR3 nucleotide sequence: TGTGCCAGCAGCCTCGGGACTAGCGGGACCAGCACAGATACGCAGTATTTT.

The J gene is TRBJ1-3, the V gene TRBV11-3; possibly TRBD1 for D (6 bases). This CDR3 has 15 amino acids. The V end was cut by 4 bases, the J end by 2 bases, with 12 bases between. Germline V CDR1 and CDR2: SGHNT, YENEEA. The CDR3 loop is CASSSSGTTGNTIYF. The CDR3 DNA follows: TGTGCCAGCAGCTCGAGTGGGACAACTGGAAACACCATATATTTT.

The chain couples TRBV7-9 to TRBJ1-1; unclear D gene. Germline V gives CDR1 SEHNR, CDR2 FQNEAQ (reference sequence). The CDR3 is 13 amino acids. V lost 4 bases and J lost 4, with 10 bases in between. The CDR3 DNA is TGTGCCAGCAGCTCCGAGCCGGGCACTGAAGCTTTCTTT. This codes for CASSSEPGTEAFF.